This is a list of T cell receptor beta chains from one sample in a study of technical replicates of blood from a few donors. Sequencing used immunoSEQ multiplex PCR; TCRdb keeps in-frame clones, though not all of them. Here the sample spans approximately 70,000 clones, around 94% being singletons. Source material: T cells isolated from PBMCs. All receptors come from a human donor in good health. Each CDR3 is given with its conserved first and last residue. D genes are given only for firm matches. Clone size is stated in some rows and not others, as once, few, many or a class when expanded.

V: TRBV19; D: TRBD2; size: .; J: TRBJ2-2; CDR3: CASSRLASPGELFF; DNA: TGTGCCAGTAGTAGACTAGCCTCGCCCGGGGAGCTGTTTTTT
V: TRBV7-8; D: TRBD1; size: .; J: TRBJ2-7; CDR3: CASSLRQGALDEQYF; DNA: TGTGCCAGCAGTTTACGACAGGGGGCTTTAGACGAGCAGTACTTC
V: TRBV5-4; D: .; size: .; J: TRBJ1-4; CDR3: CASSLSQNRNEKLFF; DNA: TGTGCCAGCAGCTTGTCTCAGAACCGTAATGAAAAACTGTTTTTT
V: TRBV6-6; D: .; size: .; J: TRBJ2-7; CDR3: CASSPRGGYEQYF; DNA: TGTGCCAGCAGTCCCAGGGGCGGGTACGAGCAGTACTTC
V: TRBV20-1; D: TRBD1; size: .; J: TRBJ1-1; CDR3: CSARGTGAAFF; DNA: TGCAGTGCTAGAGGTACAGGGGCAGCTTTCTTT
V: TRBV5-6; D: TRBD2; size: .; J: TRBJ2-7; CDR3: CASSFRSGRWDEQYF; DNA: TGTGCCAGCAGTTTCAGAAGCGGGAGGTGGGACGAGCAGTACTTC
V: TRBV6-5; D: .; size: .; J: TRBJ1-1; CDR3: CASGFGTQAFF; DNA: TGTGCCAGCGGGTTCGGGACACAAGCTTTCTTT
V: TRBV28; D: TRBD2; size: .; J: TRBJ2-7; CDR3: CASSLWEGLAGYEQYF; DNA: TGTGCCAGCAGTTTATGGGAGGGACTAGCGGGATACGAGCAGTACTTC
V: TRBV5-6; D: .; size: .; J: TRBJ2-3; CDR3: CASSFSYTDTQYF; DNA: TGTGCCAGCAGCTTCAGTTACACAGATACGCAGTATTTT
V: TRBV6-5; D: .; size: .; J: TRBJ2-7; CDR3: CASSYAGETYEQYF; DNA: TGTGCCAGCAGTTACGCCGGGGAGACCTACGAGCAGTACTTC
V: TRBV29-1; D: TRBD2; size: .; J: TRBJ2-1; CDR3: CSVGSGRAYNEQFF; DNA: TGCAGCGTGGGTAGCGGGAGGGCCTACAATGAGCAGTTCTTC
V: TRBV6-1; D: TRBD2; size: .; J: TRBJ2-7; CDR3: CASSVFGGSKYEQYF; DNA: TGTGCCAGCAGTGTTTTTGGCGGGAGTAAATACGAGCAGTACTTC
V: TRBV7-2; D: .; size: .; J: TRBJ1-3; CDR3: CASSFYYTIYF; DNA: TGTGCCAGCAGCTTCTATTACACCATATATTTT
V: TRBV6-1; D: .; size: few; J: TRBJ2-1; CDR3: CATLGQTSYNEQFF; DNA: TGTGCCACCCTGGGGCAGACCTCCTACAATGAGCAGTTCTTC
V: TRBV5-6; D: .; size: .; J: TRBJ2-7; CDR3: CASSLAPGPTKTYEQYF; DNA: TGTGCCAGCAGCTTGGCCCCAGGGCCTACGAAGACCTACGAGCAGTACTTC
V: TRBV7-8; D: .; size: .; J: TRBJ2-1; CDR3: CASSPALSVSSLGSYNEQFF; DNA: TGTGCCAGCAGCCCAGCTCTCTCGGTTTCTAGTTTGGGCTCCTACAATGAGCAGTTCTTC
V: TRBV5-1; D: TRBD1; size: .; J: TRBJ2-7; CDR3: CASRLTLGQGKAYEQYF; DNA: TGCGCCAGCAGATTGACCCTGGGACAGGGTAAGGCCTACGAGCAGTACTTC